These T cell receptor beta chains were read from a single sample in a study of shared clonotypes between healthy human individuals. Generated by immunoSEQ multiplex PCR, the TCRdb table keeps only in-frame clones and is missing some. This table has roughly 2,000,000 clones, around 95% appearing once. The sample consisted of naive CD8+ T cells from PBMCs. The receptors originated from a man between 18 and 35 years old in good health. Some clones in this sample may be carry-over from other donors' samples. The CDR3 runs from the conserved cysteine through the conserved F or W. Fields, in order: V gene, CDR3 length, J gene, CDR3 protein.

v_call: TRBV7-9; cdr3_length: 16; j_call: TRBJ1-2; cdr3_aa: CASSRSEGPRFDGYTF
v_call: TRBV7-2; cdr3_length: 12; j_call: TRBJ2-2; cdr3_aa: CASSLWSGELFF
v_call: TRBV6-1; cdr3_length: 13; j_call: TRBJ1-4; cdr3_aa: CASSRTVDEKLFF
v_call: TRBV29-1; cdr3_length: 10; j_call: TRBJ2-1; cdr3_aa: CSVGTGEQFF
v_call: TRBV9; cdr3_length: 13; j_call: TRBJ2-5; cdr3_aa: CASSDRFQETQYF
v_call: TRBV27; cdr3_length: 14; j_call: TRBJ2-7; cdr3_aa: CASSLRGVGYEQYF
v_call: TRBV6-5; cdr3_length: 16; j_call: TRBJ1-5; cdr3_aa: CASSYWDRGTDQPQHF
v_call: TRBV6-1; cdr3_length: 13; j_call: TRBJ2-5; cdr3_aa: CASAGGNQETQYF
v_call: TRBV27; cdr3_length: 14; j_call: TRBJ2-2; cdr3_aa: CASSRGVNTGELFF
v_call: TRBV5-4; cdr3_length: 18; j_call: TRBJ2-7; cdr3_aa: CASSLGPPGARGIYEQYF
v_call: TRBV4-1; cdr3_length: 16; j_call: TRBJ2-1; cdr3_aa: CASSQDRTYSYNEQFF
v_call: TRBV10-2; cdr3_length: 15; j_call: TRBJ1-2; cdr3_aa: CASSDSTQGDYGYTF
v_call: TRBV27; cdr3_length: 13; j_call: TRBJ1-1; cdr3_aa: CASSLLGNTEAFF
v_call: TRBV6-5; cdr3_length: 14; j_call: TRBJ2-7; cdr3_aa: CASGLSGSRGEQYF
v_call: TRBV7-9; cdr3_length: 14; j_call: TRBJ2-7; cdr3_aa: CASSQTGTSYEQYF
v_call: TRBV19; cdr3_length: 14; j_call: TRBJ1-1; cdr3_aa: CASSMGHPGTEAFF
v_call: TRBV28; cdr3_length: 16; j_call: TRBJ2-1; cdr3_aa: CASSLRRGYGYNEQFF
v_call: TRBV2; cdr3_length: 15; j_call: TRBJ2-7; cdr3_aa: CASSEVFGTAYEQYF
v_call: TRBV27; cdr3_length: 15; j_call: TRBJ2-1; cdr3_aa: CASSFGQGEINEQFF
v_call: TRBV6-1; cdr3_length: 14; j_call: TRBJ2-7; cdr3_aa: CASSLGGRGYEQYF
v_call: TRBV2; cdr3_length: 16; j_call: TRBJ2-1; cdr3_aa: CASSEPSGRTYNEQFF
v_call: TRBV5-6; cdr3_length: 16; j_call: TRBJ2-7; cdr3_aa: CASSLRRSSGSYEQYF
v_call: TRBV28; cdr3_length: 17; j_call: TRBJ2-3; cdr3_aa: CASSPRGLAGRTDTQYF
v_call: TRBV7-6; cdr3_length: 17; j_call: TRBJ2-1; cdr3_aa: CASSLGRGLAGYNEQFF
v_call: TRBV9; cdr3_length: 14; j_call: TRBJ1-1; cdr3_aa: CASSKQAMNTEAFF
v_call: TRBV27; cdr3_length: 13; j_call: TRBJ2-3; cdr3_aa: CAPEGQGPDTQYF
v_call: TRBV28; cdr3_length: 13; j_call: TRBJ1-2; cdr3_aa: CASSFRTAYGYTF
v_call: TRBV7-9; cdr3_length: 15; j_call: TRBJ2-7; cdr3_aa: CASSSGDRRPYEQYF
v_call: TRBV29-1; cdr3_length: 15; j_call: TRBJ2-7; cdr3_aa: CSVEGGRETYYEQYF
v_call: TRBV7-6; cdr3_length: 14; j_call: TRBJ2-7; cdr3_aa: CASSLARQPYEQYF
v_call: TRBV28; cdr3_length: 14; j_call: TRBJ2-3; cdr3_aa: CASVAGSYTDTQYF
v_call: TRBV19; cdr3_length: 14; j_call: TRBJ2-7; cdr3_aa: CASRIGTGPYEQYF
v_call: TRBV7-9; cdr3_length: 14; j_call: TRBJ2-3; cdr3_aa: CASSLSLGGDTQYF
v_call: TRBV2; cdr3_length: 16; j_call: TRBJ2-7; cdr3_aa: CASRWAPGGEVYEQYF
v_call: TRBV6-5; cdr3_length: 15; j_call: TRBJ1-2; cdr3_aa: CASSSDPGPPLGYTF
v_call: TRBV11-2; cdr3_length: 16; j_call: TRBJ2-1; cdr3_aa: CASSNPIARYDNEQFF
v_call: TRBV28; cdr3_length: 14; j_call: TRBJ1-5; cdr3_aa: CASSFGQGDQPQHF
v_call: TRBV19; cdr3_length: 16; j_call: TRBJ1-4; cdr3_aa: CASSTWEDRANEKLFF
v_call: TRBV7-8; cdr3_length: 15; j_call: TRBJ2-1; cdr3_aa: CASIISGEGYNEQFF
v_call: TRBV4-3; cdr3_length: 13; j_call: TRBJ2-3; cdr3_aa: CASSQGRTDTQYF